Included here is one T cell receptor beta chain sequence, with context. The target antigen is unknown. The record originates from a study of a mutant IDH1 vaccine in newly diagnosed glioma. Assay used: immunoSEQ multiplex PCR; TCRdb lists only in-frame clones, some missing. The repertoire holds tens of thousands of clones, with around 93% as singletons. The trim removed 3 bases at V and 3 bases at J, leaving 8 bases unmatched. Germline V lookup: CDR1 LGHNA, CDR2 YNFKEQ. This CDR3 comprises 16 residues. Time point defined: week 23, last vaccination. Doses consisted of 300 ug of mutant IDH1 20-mer peptide each, paired with topical imiquimod.

The chain couples TRBV4-2 to TRBJ1-5; 7 nucleotides align to TRBD1. This specimen was PBMCs, taken from a glioma patient whose treatment included an IDH1 peptide vaccine. The TCR comes from a man between 45 and 60 years old with glioma. In nucleotides, the CDR3 is TGTGCCAGCAGCCAGGAACCGGGACAGCCCAATCAGCCCCAGCATTTT. Its translation is CASSQEPGQPNQPQHF.